A single TCR beta chain is shown here with its context. Its antigen is unidentified. The germline V and J ends were trimmed by 3 bases and 0 bases, with 15 bases remaining between them. Germline values: CDR1 SEHNR, CDR2 FQNEAQ (reference sequence). The CDR3 runs to 16 residues. MiXCR was run by TCRdb on the reads, yielding one entry per CDR3 protein. Of 650,000 to 900,000 distinct CDR3 sequences in the sample, 25% to 35% were seen once. The data originate from a study of T cell repertoires in cytomegalovirus infection. This specimen consisted of cultured CD8+ T cells from PBMCs, obtained from culture after CMV antigen stimulation. The TCR sequence derives from a human donor in good health (CMV status not recorded). Some clones in this sample may be carry-over from other donors' samples. This chain joins TRBV7-9 and TRBJ2-7; maybe TRBD2 (6 bases). DNA for the CDR3: TGTGCCAGCAGCTTGGGGACTTCCTCCCTCTCCTACGAGCAGTACGTC. Amino acids: CASSLGTSSLSYEQYV.